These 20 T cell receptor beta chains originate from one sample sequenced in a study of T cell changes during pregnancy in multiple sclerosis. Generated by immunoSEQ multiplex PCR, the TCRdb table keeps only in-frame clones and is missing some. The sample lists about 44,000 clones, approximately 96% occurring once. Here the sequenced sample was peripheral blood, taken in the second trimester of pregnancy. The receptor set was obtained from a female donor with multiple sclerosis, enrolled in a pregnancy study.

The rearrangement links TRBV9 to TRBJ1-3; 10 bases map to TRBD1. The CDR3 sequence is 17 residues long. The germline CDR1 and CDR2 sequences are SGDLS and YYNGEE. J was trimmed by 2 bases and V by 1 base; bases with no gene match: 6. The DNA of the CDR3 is TGTGCCAGCAGCGTAAAAGGGGGGACAGGGGCTGGAAACACCATATATTTT. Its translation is CASSVKGGTGAGNTIYF.

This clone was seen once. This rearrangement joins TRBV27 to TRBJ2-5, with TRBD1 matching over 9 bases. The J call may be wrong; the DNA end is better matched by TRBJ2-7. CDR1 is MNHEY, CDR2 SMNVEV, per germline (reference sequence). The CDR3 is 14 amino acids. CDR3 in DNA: TGTGCCAGCAGTTTGACGACAGGGGGGGGCGAGCAGTACTTC. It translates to CASSLTTGGGEQYF.

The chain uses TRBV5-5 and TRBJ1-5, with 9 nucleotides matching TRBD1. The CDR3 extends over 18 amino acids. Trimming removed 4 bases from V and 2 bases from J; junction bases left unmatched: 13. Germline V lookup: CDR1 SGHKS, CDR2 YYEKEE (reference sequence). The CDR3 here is CASSLLWGQGGRNQPQHF. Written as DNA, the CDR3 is TGTGCCAGCAGCCTCTTGTGGGGACAGGGAGGGCGCAATCAGCCCCAGCATTTT.

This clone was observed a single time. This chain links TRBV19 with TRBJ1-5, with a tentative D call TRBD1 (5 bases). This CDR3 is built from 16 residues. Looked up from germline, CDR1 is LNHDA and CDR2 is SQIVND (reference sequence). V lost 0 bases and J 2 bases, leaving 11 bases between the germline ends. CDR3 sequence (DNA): TGTGCCAGTAGTATAGAAGTAACAGGTGGCAATCAGCCCCAGCATTTT. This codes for CASSIEVTGGNQPQHF. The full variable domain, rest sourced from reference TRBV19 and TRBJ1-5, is DGGITQSPKYLFRKEGQNVTLSCEQNLNHDAMYWYRQDPGQGLRLIYYSQIVNDFQKGDIAEGYSVSREKKESFPLTVTSAQKNPTAFYLCASSIEVTGGNQPQHFGDGTRLSIL.

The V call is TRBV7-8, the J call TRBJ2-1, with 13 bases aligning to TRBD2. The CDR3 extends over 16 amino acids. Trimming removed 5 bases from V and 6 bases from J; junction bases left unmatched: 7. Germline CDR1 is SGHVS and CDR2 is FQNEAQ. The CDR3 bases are TGTGCCAGCAGCCCCACTAGCGGGAGGGCCGGCAATGAGCAGTTCTTC. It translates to CASSPTSGRAGNEQFF.

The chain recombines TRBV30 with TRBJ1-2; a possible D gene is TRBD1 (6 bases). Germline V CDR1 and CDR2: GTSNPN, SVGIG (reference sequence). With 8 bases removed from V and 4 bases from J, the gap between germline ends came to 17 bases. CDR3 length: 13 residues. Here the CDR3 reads CAQNGGGSYGYTF. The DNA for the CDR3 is TGTGCCCAAAATGGGGGCGGTAGCTATGGCTACACCTTC.

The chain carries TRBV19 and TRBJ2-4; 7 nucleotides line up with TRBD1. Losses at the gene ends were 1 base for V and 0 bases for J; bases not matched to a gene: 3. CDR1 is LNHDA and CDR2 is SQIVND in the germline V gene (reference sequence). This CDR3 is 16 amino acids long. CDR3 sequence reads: CASSIGDRLAKNIQYF. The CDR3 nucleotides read TGTGCCAGTAGTATAGGGGACAGACTAGCCAAAAACATTCAGTACTTC. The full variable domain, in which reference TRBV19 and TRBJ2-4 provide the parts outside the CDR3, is DGGITQSPKYLFRKEGQNVTLSCEQNLNHDAMYWYRQDPGQGLRLIYYSQIVNDFQKGDIAEGYSVSREKKESFPLTVTSAQKNPTAFYLCASSIGDRLAKNIQYFGAGTRLSVL.

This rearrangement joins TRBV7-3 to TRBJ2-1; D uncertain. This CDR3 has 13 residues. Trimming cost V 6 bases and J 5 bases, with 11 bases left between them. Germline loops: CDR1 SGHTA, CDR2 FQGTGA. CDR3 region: CASSYSRNNEQFF. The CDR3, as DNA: TGTGCCAGCAGTTACTCTAGGAACAATGAGCAGTTCTTC.

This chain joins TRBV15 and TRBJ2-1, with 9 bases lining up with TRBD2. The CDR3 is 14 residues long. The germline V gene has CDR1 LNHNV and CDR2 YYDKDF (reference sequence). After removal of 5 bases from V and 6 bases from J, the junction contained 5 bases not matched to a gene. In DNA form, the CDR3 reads TGTGCCACCAGCGGCTTGACTAGCGGCAATGAGCAGTTCTTC. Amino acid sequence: CATSGLTSGNEQFF.

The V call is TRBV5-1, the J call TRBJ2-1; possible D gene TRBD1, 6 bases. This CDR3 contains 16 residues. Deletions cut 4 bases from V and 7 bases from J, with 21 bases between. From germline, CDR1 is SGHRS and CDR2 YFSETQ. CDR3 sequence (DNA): TGCGCCAGCAGCCCCATCCGGATAGGGACACAGAATGAGCAGTTCTTC. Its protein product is CASSPIRIGTQNEQFF. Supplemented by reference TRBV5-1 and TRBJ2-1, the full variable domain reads KAGVTQTPRYLIKTRGQQVTLSCSPISGHRSVSWYQQTPGQGLQFLFEYFSETQRNKGNFPGRFSGRQFSNSRSEMNVSTLELGDSALYLCASSPIRIGTQNEQFFGPGTRLTVL.

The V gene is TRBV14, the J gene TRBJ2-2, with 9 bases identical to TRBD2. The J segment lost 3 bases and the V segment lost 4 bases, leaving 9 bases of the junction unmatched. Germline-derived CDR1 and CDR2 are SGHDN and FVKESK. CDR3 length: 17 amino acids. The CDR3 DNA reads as TGTGCCAGCAGCCGGACGATGCTAGCGGGATACACCGGGGAGCTGTTTTTT. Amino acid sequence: CASSRTMLAGYTGELFF.

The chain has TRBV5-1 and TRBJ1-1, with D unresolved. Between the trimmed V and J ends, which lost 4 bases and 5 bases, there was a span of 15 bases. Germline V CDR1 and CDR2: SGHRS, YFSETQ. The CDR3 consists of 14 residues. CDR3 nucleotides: TGCGCCAGCAGCCATACCGCGTCGGTAACTGAAGCTTTCTTT. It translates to CASSHTASVTEAFF.

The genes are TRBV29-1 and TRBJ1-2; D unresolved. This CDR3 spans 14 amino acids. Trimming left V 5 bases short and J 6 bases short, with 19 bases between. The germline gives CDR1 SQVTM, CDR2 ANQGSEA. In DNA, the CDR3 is TGCAGCGTTATAGACCAGGCGCGGGGAGATGGCTACACCTTC. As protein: CSVIDQARGDGYTF.

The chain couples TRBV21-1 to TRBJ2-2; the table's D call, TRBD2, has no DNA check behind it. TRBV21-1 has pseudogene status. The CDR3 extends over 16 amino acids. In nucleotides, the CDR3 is TGTGCCAGCAGCAACGTTACTAGCGCCGACACCGGGGAGCTGTTTTTT. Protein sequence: CASSNVTSADTGELFF.

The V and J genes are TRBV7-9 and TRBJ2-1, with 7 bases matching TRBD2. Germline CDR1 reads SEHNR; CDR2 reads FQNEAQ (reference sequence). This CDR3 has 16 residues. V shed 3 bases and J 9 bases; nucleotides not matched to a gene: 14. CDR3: CASSFQGGARTLEQFF. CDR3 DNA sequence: TGTGCCAGCAGCTTTCAGGGAGGGGCTCGAACGCTTGAGCAGTTCTTC. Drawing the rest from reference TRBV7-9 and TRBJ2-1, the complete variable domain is DTGVSQNPRHKITKRGQNVTFRCDPISEHNRLYWYRQTLGQGPEFLTYFQNEAQLEKSRLLSDRFSAERPKGSFSTLEIQRTEQGDSAMYLCASSFQGGARTLEQFFGPGTRLTVL.

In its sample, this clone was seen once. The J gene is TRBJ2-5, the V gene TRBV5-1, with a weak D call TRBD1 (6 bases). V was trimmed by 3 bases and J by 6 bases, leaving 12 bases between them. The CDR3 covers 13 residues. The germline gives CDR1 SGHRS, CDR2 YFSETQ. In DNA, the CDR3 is TGCGCCAGCAGCTCAGGGGAAGGGAAGACCCAGTACTTC. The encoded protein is CASSSGEGKTQYF. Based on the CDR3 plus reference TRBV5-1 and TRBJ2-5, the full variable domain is KAGVTQTPRYLIKTRGQQVTLSCSPISGHRSVSWYQQTPGQGLQFLFEYFSETQRNKGNFPGRFSGRQFSNSRSEMNVSTLELGDSALYLCASSSGEGKTQYFGPGTRLLVL.

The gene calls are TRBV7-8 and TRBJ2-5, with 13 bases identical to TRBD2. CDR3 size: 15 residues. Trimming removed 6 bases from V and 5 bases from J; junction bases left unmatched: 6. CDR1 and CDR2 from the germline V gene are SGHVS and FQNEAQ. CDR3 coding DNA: TGTGCCAGCAGACGACTAGCGGGAGGCGGGGAGACCCAGTACTTC. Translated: CASRRLAGGGETQYF. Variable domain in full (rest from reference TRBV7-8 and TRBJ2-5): GAGVSQSPRYKVAKRGQDVALRCDPISGHVSLFWYQQALGQGPEFLTYFQNEAQLDKSGLPSDRFFAERPEGSVSTLKIQRTQQEDSAVYLCASRRLAGGGETQYFGPGTRLLVL.

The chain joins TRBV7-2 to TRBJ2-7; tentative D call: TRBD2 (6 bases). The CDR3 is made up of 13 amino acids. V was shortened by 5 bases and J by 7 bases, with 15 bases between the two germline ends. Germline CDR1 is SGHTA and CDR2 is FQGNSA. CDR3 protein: CASSPSAGSEQYF. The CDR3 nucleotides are TGTGCCAGCAGCCCTTCTGCGGGGAGTGAGCAGTACTTC.

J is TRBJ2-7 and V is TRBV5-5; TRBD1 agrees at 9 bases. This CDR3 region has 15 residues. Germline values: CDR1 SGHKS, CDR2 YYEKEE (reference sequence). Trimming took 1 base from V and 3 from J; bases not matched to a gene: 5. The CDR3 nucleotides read TGTGCCAGCAGCTTGAACGGACAGGGGAACTACGAGCAGTACTTC. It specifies CASSLNGQGNYEQYF.

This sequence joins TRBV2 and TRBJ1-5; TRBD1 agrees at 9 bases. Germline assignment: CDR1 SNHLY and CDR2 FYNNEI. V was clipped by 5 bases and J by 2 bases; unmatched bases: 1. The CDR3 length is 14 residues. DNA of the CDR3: TGTGCCAGCAGTCGGGACAGGGGCAATCAGCCCCAGCATTTT. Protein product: CASSRDRGNQPQHF.